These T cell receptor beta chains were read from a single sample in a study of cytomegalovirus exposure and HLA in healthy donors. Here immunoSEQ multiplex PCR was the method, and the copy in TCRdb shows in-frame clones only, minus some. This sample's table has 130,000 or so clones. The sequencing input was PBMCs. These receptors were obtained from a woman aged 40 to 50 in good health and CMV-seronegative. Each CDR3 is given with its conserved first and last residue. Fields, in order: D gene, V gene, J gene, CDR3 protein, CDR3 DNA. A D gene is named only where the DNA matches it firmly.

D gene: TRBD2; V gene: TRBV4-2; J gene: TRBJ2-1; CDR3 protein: CASSQAGLAGGNEQFF; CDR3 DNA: TGTGCCAGCAGCCAAGCGGGACTAGCGGGGGGCAATGAGCAGTTCTTC
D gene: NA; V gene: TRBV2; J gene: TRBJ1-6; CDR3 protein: CASKLVRGGRSSYNSPLHF; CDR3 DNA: TGTGCCAGCAAACTCGTTCGAGGAGGGCGTAGCTCCTATAATTCACCCCTCCACTTT
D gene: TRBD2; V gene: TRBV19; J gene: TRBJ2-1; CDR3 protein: CASSAWTSGGNNEQFF; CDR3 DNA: TGTGCCAGTAGTGCCTGGACTAGCGGGGGGAACAATGAGCAGTTCTTC
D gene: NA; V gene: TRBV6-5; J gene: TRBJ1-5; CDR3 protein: CASSYRTDLQPQHF; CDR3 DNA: TGTGCCAGCAGTTACCGGACAGACCTTCAGCCCCAGCATTTT
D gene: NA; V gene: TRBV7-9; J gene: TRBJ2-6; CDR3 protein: CASSLTASSGANVLTF; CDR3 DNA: TGTGCCAGCAGCTTAACCGCGAGCTCTGGGGCCAACGTCCTGACTTTC
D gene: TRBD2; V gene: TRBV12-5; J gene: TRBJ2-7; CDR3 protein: CASTSSGGYEQYF; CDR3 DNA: TGTGCTAGCACATCTAGCGGGGGCTACGAGCAGTACTTC
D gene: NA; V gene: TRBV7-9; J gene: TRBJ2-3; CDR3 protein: CASSPWTGTSTDTQYF; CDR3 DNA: TGTGCCAGCAGCCCGTGGACCGGGACTAGCACAGATACGCAGTATTTT
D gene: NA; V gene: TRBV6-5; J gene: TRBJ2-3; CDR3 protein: CASSGPSLTDTQYF; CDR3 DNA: TGTGCCAGCAGTGGGCCCTCCCTCACAGATACGCAGTATTTT
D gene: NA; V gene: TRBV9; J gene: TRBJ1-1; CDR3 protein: CASSPLGQPNTEAFF; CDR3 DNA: TGTGCCAGCAGCCCTCTGGGGCAGCCGAACACTGAAGCTTTCTTT
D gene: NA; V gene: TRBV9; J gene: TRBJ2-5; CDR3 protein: CASSVLGGSTGETQYF; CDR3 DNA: TGTGCCAGCAGCGTGTTAGGGGGATCCACGGGAGAGACCCAGTACTTC
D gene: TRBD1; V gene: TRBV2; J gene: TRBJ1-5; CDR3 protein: CASRGQVGNQPQHF; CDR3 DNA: TGTGCCAGCAGGGGACAGGTGGGCAATCAGCCCCAGCATTTT
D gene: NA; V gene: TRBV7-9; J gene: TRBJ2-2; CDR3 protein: CASSFFGGERTTNTGELFF; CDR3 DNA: TGTGCCAGCAGCTTTTTTGGGGGCGAAAGGACAACGAACACCGGGGAGCTGTTTTTT
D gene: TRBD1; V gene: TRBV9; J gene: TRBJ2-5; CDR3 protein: CASSSTGEETQYF; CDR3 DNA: TGTGCCAGCAGCAGTACAGGGGAAGAGACCCAGTACTTC
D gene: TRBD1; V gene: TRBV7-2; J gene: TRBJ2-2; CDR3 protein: CASSHRTGSGELFF; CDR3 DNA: TGTGCCAGCAGTCATCGGACAGGGTCCGGGGAGCTGTTTTTT
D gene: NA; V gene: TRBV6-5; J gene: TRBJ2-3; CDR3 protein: CASSYETTVGTDTQYF; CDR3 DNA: TGTGCCAGCAGTTACGAGACAACTGTTGGCACAGATACGCAGTATTTT
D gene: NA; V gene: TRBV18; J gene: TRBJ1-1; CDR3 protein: CASSPTLGADTEAFF; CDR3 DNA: TGTGCCAGCTCACCGACGCTGGGGGCGGACACTGAAGCTTTCTTT
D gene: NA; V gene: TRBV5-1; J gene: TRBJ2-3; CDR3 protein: CASSVDSTDTQYF; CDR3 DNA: TGCGCCAGCAGCGTGGACTCTACAGATACGCAGTATTTT